The 19 T cell receptor beta chains presented below share a single source sample, sequenced in a study of cytomegalovirus exposure and HLA in healthy donors. Primers: 60 Vbeta forward and 13 Jbeta reverse. The method was immunoSEQ multiplex PCR; TCRdb's version includes in-frame clones alone and lacks a portion of them. Of 100,000 to 150,000 clones in the sample, around 87% were seen once. Material: PBMCs. The receptors here all came from a woman aged 25 to 39 in good health and CMV-seronegative.

The CDR3 is CASSVRHWGGGGQETQYF. The CDR3 coding sequence is TGCGCCAGCAGCGTCAGACATTGGGGCGGCGGCGGCCAAGAGACCCAGTACTTC. The rearrangement joins TRBV4-3 to TRBJ2-5; TRBD1 might be the D (5 bases). V lost 5 bases to trimming and J lost 1 base, with 23 bases between them. CDR1 and CDR2 from the germline V gene are LGHNA and YSLEER. The CDR3 contains 18 residues.

The chain links TRBV2 to TRBJ2-3, with D uncertain. The ends were cut back, 7 bases at V and 2 bases at J, with 10 bases in the middle. The CDR3 sequence is 13 residues long. Germline V gene sequence: CDR1 SNHLY, CDR2 FYNNEI. In DNA form, the CDR3 reads TGTGCCAGCACTTCGTTGGCCACAGATACGCAGTATTTT. This translates into CASTSLATDTQYF.

J is TRBJ1-2 and V is TRBV29-1; TRBD1 matches 7 bases. The CDR3 is 13 residues long. Losses at the gene ends were 6 bases for V and 8 bases for J; bases not matched to a gene: 12. Per the germline V gene, CDR1 is SQVTM and CDR2 is ANQGSEA. The CDR3 region is CSVLLEGAGGYTF. In DNA, the CDR3 is TGCAGCGTCTTGTTAGAGGGGGCAGGGGGCTACACCTTC.

CDR3 residues: CASSFGAGSSYEQYF. The CDR3 DNA is TGTGCCAGCAGCTTCGGAGCGGGTAGCTCCTACGAGCAGTACTTC. V gene TRBV7-3 combines with J gene TRBJ2-7, with D maybe TRBD2 (6 bases). Germline loops: CDR1 SGHTA, CDR2 FQGTGA. V lost 3 bases, J lost 0 bases, and 12 bases lay in between. This CDR3 has 15 residues.

V and J are TRBV19 and TRBJ2-3, with TRBD2 matching over 12 bases. This CDR3 contains 16 residues. CDR1 and CDR2 (germline): LNHDA, SQIVND (reference sequence). V lost 6 bases and J lost 5; bases outside the gene matches: 9. CDR3 nucleotides: TGTGCCAGTAGAAGTGCGGGACTAGCGGGCGGAGATACGCAGTATTTT. This gives the protein CASRSAGLAGGDTQYF.

This rearrangement joins TRBV19 to TRBJ1-5; D perhaps matches TRBD1 (5 bases). The V end was cut by 2 bases, the J end by 1 base, with 9 bases between. Germline loops: CDR1 LNHDA, CDR2 SQIVND (reference sequence). The CDR3 covers 15 residues. CDR3 amino acids: CASSIWGGSNQPQHF. In DNA, the CDR3 is TGTGCCAGTAGTATATGGGGGGGGAGCAATCAGCCCCAGCATTTT.

The chain links TRBV7-6 to TRBJ2-7, with D possibly matching TRBD1 (5 bases). The ends were cut back, 0 bases at V and 1 base at J, with 7 bases in the middle. The germline gives CDR1 SGHVS, CDR2 FNYEAQ. This CDR3 has 14 amino acids. CDR3 loop: CASSLAGVSYEQYF. In DNA, the CDR3 is TGTGCCAGCAGCTTAGCAGGGGTATCCTACGAGCAGTACTTC.

The chain joins TRBV19 to TRBJ2-1; TRBD2 aligns across 10 bases. Germline trimming cut 4 bases from V and 10 bases from J; bases unmatched to any gene: 4. Germline values: CDR1 LNHDA, CDR2 SQIVND (reference sequence). There are 13 residues in the CDR3. CDR3 amino acids: CASSTTSGSEQFF. CDR3 DNA: TGTGCCAGTAGTACGACTAGCGGGTCCGAGCAGTTCTTC.

This chain uses TRBV19 with TRBJ2-7; 9 bases match TRBD2. The CDR3 is made up of 18 amino acids. Unmatched junction bases numbered 13, after V lost 3 bases and J lost 1 base. CDR1 and CDR2 from the germline V gene are LNHDA and SQIVND (reference sequence). This chain's CDR3 is CASSMESPSGDFSYEQYF. The CDR3 DNA sequence: TGTGCCAGTAGTATGGAGTCCCCTAGCGGGGATTTTTCCTACGAGCAGTACTTC.

The chain uses TRBV5-1 and TRBJ2-7; TRBD2 is a possible D gene (6 bases). The CDR3 totals 14 residues. CDR1 is SGHRS and CDR2 is YFSETQ in the germline V gene. V was cut by 2 bases and J by 2 bases, with 11 bases left in between. In DNA, the CDR3 is TGCGCCAGCAGCTTTAGCGGCCCTGCCTACGAGCAGTACTTC. Amino acids: CASSFSGPAYEQYF.

The chain carries TRBV2 and TRBJ1-2; D may be TRBD1 (5 bases). Per the germline V gene, CDR1 is SNHLY and CDR2 is FYNNEI. The CDR3 runs to 18 residues. The V end was cut by 1 base, the J end by 3 bases, with 21 bases between. The CDR3 DNA sequence: TGTGCCAGCAGTGAAGGGACCACGACACAAGGGGCCTACTATGGCTACACCTTC. Protein: CASSEGTTTQGAYYGYTF.

This chain joins TRBV2 and TRBJ2-4, with a tentative D call TRBD1 (5 bases). V lost 1 base and J 8 bases, leaving 12 bases between the germline ends. Germline values: CDR1 SNHLY, CDR2 FYNNEI. CDR3 length: 14 residues. In nucleotides, the CDR3 is TGTGCCAGCAGTGAAGGGACCGTCAGGGACATTCAGTACTTC. Amino acids: CASSEGTVRDIQYF.

The chain employs TRBV15 and TRBJ1-1; perhaps TRBD1 as D (6 bases). There are 15 residues in the CDR3. Per germline, CDR1 LNHNV and CDR2 YYDKDF (reference sequence). The V end lost 2 bases, the J end lost 0 bases, and 10 bases lay between the germline ends. As DNA, the CDR3 is TGTGCCACCAGCAGACTGGGGGCGTTGAACACTGAAGCTTTCTTT. Translated: CATSRLGALNTEAFF.

V is TRBV18 and J is TRBJ2-2, with D tentatively TRBD1 (6 bases). Germline V CDR1 and CDR2: KGHSH, LQKENI. V lost 1 base and J lost 1, with 10 bases in between. CDR3 length: 16 amino acids. In nucleotides, the CDR3 is TGTGCCAGCTCACCACAGGACAGTTGGAACACCGGGGAGCTGTTTTTT. Its translation is CASSPQDSWNTGELFF.

This clone qualifies as medium-sized (0.01 to 0.1%). The gene calls are TRBV27 and TRBJ2-7; 15 positions agree with TRBD2. The CDR3 is made up of 15 amino acids. CDR1 is MNHEY and CDR2 is SMNVEV in the germline V gene (reference sequence). V dropped 6 bases and J dropped 7; count of bases not matched to a gene: 7. The CDR3 nucleotides read TGTGCCAGCAGGTTAGGGACTAGCGGGAGGCAAGAGCAGTACTTC. This gives the protein CASRLGTSGRQEQYF.

This rearrangement joins TRBV5-4 to TRBJ2-2; no clear D gene. This CDR3 contains 13 residues. V lost 3 bases and J 4 bases, leaving 7 bases between the germline ends. Germline V gene data show CDR1 as SGHNT and CDR2 as YYREEE (reference sequence). The CDR3, as DNA: TGTGCCAGCAGCTCCCCCTCCACCGGGGAGCTGTTTTTT. Translation: CASSSPSTGELFF.

The V call is TRBV11-2, the J call TRBJ2-5, with 7 bases aligning to TRBD2. CDR3 length: 15 amino acids. With V trimmed by 1 base and J by 5 bases, 7 bases remained unmatched. Germline V gene sequence: CDR1 SGHAT, CDR2 FQNNGV. The CDR3, as DNA: TGTGCCAGCAGCTTAGGCTTGGGGGGAGGGGAGACCCAGTACTTC. Its protein product is CASSLGLGGGETQYF.

The chain has TRBV5-1 and TRBJ2-7, with TRBD2 matching 7 bases. V was pared by 0 bases and J by 4 bases, with 7 bases of the junction left unmatched. CDR3 length: 15 residues. Germline CDR1 SGHRS, CDR2 YFSETQ. The CDR3 reads CASSLEPGRAYEQYF. The CDR3, as DNA: TGCGCCAGCAGCTTGGAGCCGGGGAGGGCTTACGAGCAGTACTTC.

This sequence joins TRBV9 and TRBJ1-1; unclear D gene. The CDR3 length is 14 residues. Trimming pared 3 bases from V and 1 base from J, leaving 10 bases between. The germline V gene has CDR1 SGDLS and CDR2 YYNGEE. CDR3 nucleotides: TGTGCCAGCAGCGCGCGGCCGGCGAACACTGAAGCTTTCTTT. Protein sequence: CASSARPANTEAFF.